These 32 T cell receptor beta chains originate from one sample sequenced in a study of control samples from healthy donors and cancer patients. Here immunoSEQ multiplex PCR was the method, and the copy in TCRdb shows in-frame clones only, minus some. In the table there are about 160,000 clones, 94% of which are singletons. Sequenced: PBMCs. Receptors originate from a man aged 60 to 75 with colorectal cancer.

The CDR3 bases are TGCGCCAGCAGTCAAACCCCGAGGACAGGGGGCAAAAGCAATCAGCCCCAGCATTTT. Translating it yields CASSQTPRTGGKSNQPQHF. V usage is TRBV23-1 and J usage is TRBJ1-5, with 11 bases that match TRBD1. TRBV23-1 is annotated as an ORF whose role is uncertain. The CDR3 covers 19 residues. V lost 2 bases to trimming and J lost 1 base; unmatched junction nucleotides: 10.

This chain links TRBV12-3 or TRBV12-4 with TRBJ1-2, with 7 positions matching TRBD1. J was trimmed by 6 bases and V by 6 bases; bases with no gene match: 7. The CDR3 extends over 13 amino acids. The CDR3 DNA reads TGTGCCAGCAGCCCCGCACAGGGGAATGGCTACACCTTC. Its translation is CASSPAQGNGYTF.

The genes are TRBV5-1 and TRBJ2-4; possibly TRBD2 for D (5 bases). The V end was cut by 0 bases, the J end by 7 bases, with 20 bases between. The V gene's germline CDR1 is SGHRS and CDR2 YFSETQ. The CDR3 has 17 residues. The CDR3 DNA sequence: TGCGCCAGCAGCTTGGGATCTGCCCGGGAAATTGGGAACATTCAGTACTTC. It encodes CASSLGSAREIGNIQYF.

The count of this clone is one. The genes are TRBV27 and TRBJ2-7; TRBD1 aligns across 11 bases. Germline lookup yields CDR1 MNHEY and CDR2 SMNVEV (reference sequence). With 5 bases clipped from V and 7 bases from J, the junction kept 10 bases outside the gene matches. This CDR3 has 15 residues. CDR3 protein: CASSAWTGGAREQYF. In DNA form, the CDR3 reads TGTGCCAGCAGTGCCTGGACAGGGGGCGCGAGGGAGCAGTACTTC.

V gene TRBV18 combines with J gene TRBJ2-2; weak D call: TRBD1 (5 bases). The V gene lost 2 bases and the J gene lost 1 base, with 11 bases spanning the gap. Germline CDR1 KGHSH, CDR2 LQKENI. This CDR3 region has 16 residues. CDR3 loop: CASSPMAGLNTGELFF. The CDR3 nucleotides are TGTGCCAGCTCACCAATGGCAGGGCTGAACACCGGGGAGCTGTTTTTT. The full variable domain, its missing parts supplied by reference TRBV18 and TRBJ2-2, is NAGVMQNPRHLVRRRGQEARLRCSPMKGHSHVYWYRQLPEEGLKFMVYLQKENIIDESGMPKERFSAEFPKEGPSILRIQQVVRGDSAAYFCASSPMAGLNTGELFFGEGSRLTVL.

The chain is built from TRBV5-6 and TRBJ1-2; perhaps TRBD1 as D (5 bases). This CDR3 has 13 amino acids. V was clipped by 5 bases and J by 2 bases, with 10 bases between them. In germline, CDR1 is SGHDT, CDR2 YYEEEE. CDR3 sequence: CASSSDSNYGYTF. CDR3 nucleotide sequence: TGTGCCAGCAGTTCTGACAGCAACTATGGCTACACCTTC.

The V call is TRBV5-4, the J call TRBJ1-2; D may be TRBD1 (5 bases). This CDR3 comprises 12 residues. In germline, CDR1 is SGHNT, CDR2 YYREEE (reference sequence). V lost 0 bases and J lost 8, with 8 bases in between. CDR3 loop: CASSLEGRGYTF. The CDR3 region has the DNA TGTGCCAGCAGCTTGGAGGGGAGAGGCTACACCTTC.

The chain carries TRBV29-1 and TRBJ2-1; D call uncertain. V dropped 0 bases and J dropped 0 bases, with 12 bases sitting between them. The CDR3 extends over 16 amino acids. Germline loops: CDR1 SQVTM, CDR2 ANQGSEA. CDR3: CSVEEGSRSSYNEQFF. As DNA, the CDR3 is TGCAGCGTTGAAGAAGGAAGCAGGAGCTCCTACAATGAGCAGTTCTTC.

The chain carries TRBV27 and TRBJ1-2; no reliable D call. Trimming took 6 bases from V and 4 from J, leaving 21 bases between them. The CDR3 is 16 residues long. The V gene's germline CDR1 is MNHEY and CDR2 SMNVEV (reference sequence). This chain's CDR3 is CASRQGRGLLGYGYTF. DNA for the CDR3: TGTGCCAGCAGACAAGGCCGAGGGCTACTAGGCTATGGCTACACCTTC.

The gene calls are TRBV10-3 and TRBJ1-1; D not resolved. The germline V gene has CDR1 ENHRY and CDR2 SYGVKD. Between the trimmed V and J ends, which lost 1 base and 4 bases, there was a span of 7 bases. The CDR3 spans 13 residues. The CDR3 loop is CAISELEGTEAFF. CDR3 nucleotide sequence: TGTGCCATCAGTGAGTTGGAGGGCACTGAAGCTTTCTTT.

The chain carries TRBV6-5 and TRBJ2-4; D unclear. V was clipped by 10 bases and J by 0 bases, with 16 bases between them. The V gene's germline CDR1 is MNHEY and CDR2 SVGAGI. The CDR3 contains 15 residues. CDR3 sequence: CATQDGSLAKNIQYF. In nucleotides, the CDR3 is TGTGCCACCCAAGATGGCAGCTTAGCCAAAAACATTCAGTACTTC.

V gene TRBV28 combines with J gene TRBJ1-5, with 9 bases identical to TRBD1. The germline V gene has CDR1 MDHEN and CDR2 SYDVKM. Trimming removed 6 bases from V and 1 base from J; junction bases left unmatched: 4. This CDR3 region has 15 residues. The CDR3 region is CASRGQGLSNQPQHF. CDR3 nucleotides: TGTGCCAGCAGAGGACAGGGGCTAAGCAATCAGCCCCAGCATTTT. The variable domain in full, completed from reference TRBV28 and TRBJ1-5, reads DVKVTQSSRYLVKRTGEKVFLECVQDMDHENMFWYRQDPGLGLRLIYFSYDVKMKEKGDIPEGYSVSREKKERFSLILESASTNQTSMYLCASRGQGLSNQPQHFGDGTRLSIL.

V usage is TRBV2 and J usage is TRBJ1-5, with 7 bases that match TRBD1. CDR3 size: 15 residues. Trimming took 6 bases from V and 0 from J; bases not matched to a gene: 5. From germline, CDR1 is SNHLY and CDR2 FYNNEI. CDR3 region: CASRVTGTSNQPQHF. Here the CDR3 DNA reads TGTGCCAGCAGGGTGACAGGGACTAGCAATCAGCCCCAGCATTTT.

J is TRBJ1-2 and V is TRBV10-2, with 9 bases identical to TRBD1. Germline-derived CDR1 and CDR2 are WSHSY and SAAADI. V trimming: 0 bases; J trimming: 3 bases; junction bases outside the gene matches: 5. The length of the CDR3 is 16 residues. The CDR3 sequence: CASSESRTGAHYGYTF. In nucleotides, the CDR3 is TGCGCCAGCAGTGAGTCGAGGACAGGGGCCCACTATGGCTACACCTTC.

The chain joins TRBV5-1 to TRBJ2-2; 11 bases agree with TRBD2. Trimming removed 4 bases from V and 0 bases from J; junction bases left unmatched: 2. CDR1 and CDR2 (germline): SGHRS, YFSETQ. This CDR3 is 16 amino acids long. In DNA, the CDR3 is TGCGCCAGCAGCCCACTAGCGGGGGCGAACACCGGGGAGCTGTTTTTT. It is translated as CASSPLAGANTGELFF.

In DNA form, the CDR3 reads TGTGCCACCAGGGACGGCGGGGCCGCTGGCTACACCTTC. Translating gives CATRDGGAAGYTF. This chain uses TRBV24-1 with TRBJ1-2; weak D call: TRBD1 (5 bases). Trimming removed 7 bases at V and 7 bases at J, with 15 bases between. Per the germline V gene, CDR1 is KGHDR and CDR2 is SFDVKD. This CDR3 region has 13 residues.

The chain uses TRBV19 and TRBJ2-3; D is possibly TRBD1 or TRBD2 (5 bases each). From germline, CDR1 is LNHDA and CDR2 SQIVND (reference sequence). The ends were cut back, 6 bases at V and 3 bases at J, with 13 bases in the middle. The CDR3 runs 14 residues. The CDR3 sequence: CASRLREGTDTQYF. CDR3 in DNA: TGTGCCAGTAGGCTCAGAGAGGGGACAGATACGCAGTATTTT.

This clone was detected a few times. The V gene is TRBV7-9, the J gene TRBJ2-7; TRBD1 agrees at 10 bases. The V and J ends lost 6 bases and 3 bases, in that order; junction bases with no gene match: 8. CDR1 is SEHNR, CDR2 FQNEAQ, per germline (reference sequence). The CDR3 has 15 residues. CDR3 amino acids: CASSYQTGGFYEQYF. CDR3 DNA: TGTGCCAGCAGTTACCAGACAGGGGGCTTCTACGAGCAGTACTTC.

V and J are TRBV28 and TRBJ1-1; no clear D. CDR1 and CDR2 from the germline V gene are MDHEN and SYDVKM. The CDR3 covers 12 residues. The germline V and J ends were trimmed by 6 bases and 4 bases, with 9 bases remaining between them. The CDR3 here is CASRRLGTEAFF. In nucleotides, the CDR3 is TGTGCCAGCAGGCGGCTAGGCACTGAAGCTTTCTTT.

The chain joins TRBV30 to TRBJ1-5; D is perhaps TRBD1 (5 bases). Trimming shortened V by 2 bases and J by 3 bases, and 8 bases separated the two germline ends. The CDR3 is 13 residues long. Germline CDR1 GTSNPN, CDR2 SVGIG (reference sequence). The CDR3 coding sequence is TGTGCCTGGAGTTCGACAGACAATCAGCCCCAGCATTTT. Residues: CAWSSTDNQPQHF.

CDR3 in amino acids: CASSFPSGGSYNEQFF. For the CDR3, the DNA is TGTGCCAGCAGCTTTCCCTCCGGGGGCTCCTACAATGAGCAGTTCTTC. This chain uses TRBV7-9 with TRBJ2-1, with a possible D match to TRBD2 (6 bases). CDR3 length equals 16 residues. V was clipped by 3 bases and J by 0 bases, with 12 bases between them. Germline CDR1 reads SEHNR; CDR2 reads FQNEAQ (reference sequence).

The chain employs TRBV6-1 and TRBJ1-5; D uncertain. CDR1 and CDR2 from the germline V gene are MNHNS and SASEGT. Trimming left V 1 base short and J 7 bases short, with 17 bases between. The CDR3 has 16 residues. The CDR3 loop is CASSEGHSLVGQPQHF. The CDR3 coding sequence is TGTGCCAGCAGTGAAGGACATTCCCTGGTGGGACAGCCCCAGCATTTT.

This chain joins TRBV9 and TRBJ2-3; TRBD2 agrees at 9 bases. CDR3 length equals 16 residues. Losses at the gene ends were 0 bases for V and 4 bases for J; bases not matched to a gene: 6. Germline assignment: CDR1 SGDLS and CDR2 YYNGEE. The CDR3 nucleotides are TGTGCCAGCAGCGTAGGCCTAGCGGGGTCCTCAGATACGCAGTATTTT. Translating it yields CASSVGLAGSSDTQYF.

The CDR3 sequence: CASSPRQDLSEQYF. The CDR3 DNA follows: TGTGCCAGCAGCCCCAGACAGGACCTGAGCGAGCAGTACTTC. The rearrangement uses TRBV11-1 and TRBJ2-7, with D maybe TRBD1 (6 bases). Germline-derived CDR1 and CDR2 are SGHAT and FQDESV (reference sequence). The CDR3 is 14 residues long. V was trimmed by 5 bases and J by 6 bases, leaving 17 bases between them.

The chain combines TRBV9 with TRBJ1-1, with no clear D. This CDR3 contains 13 residues. With 0 bases removed from V and 4 bases from J, the gap between germline ends came to 7 bases. Looked up from germline, CDR1 is SGDLS and CDR2 is YYNGEE. The CDR3 DNA reads as TGTGCCAGCAGCGTAGACGTGGGCACTGAAGCTTTCTTT. Its translation is CASSVDVGTEAFF.

This chain links TRBV7-2 with TRBJ2-4; D might be TRBD1 (5 bases). The CDR3 length is 13 residues. V was shortened by 4 bases and J by 7 bases, with 11 bases between the two germline ends. Germline CDR1 reads SGHTA; CDR2 reads FQGNSA. CDR3 DNA sequence: TGTGCCAGCAGCTCGGCAGGGTGGAACATTCAGTACTTC. Amino acids: CASSSAGWNIQYF.

This chain connects TRBV25-1 to TRBJ1-3; unclear D gene. Germline CDR1 MGHDK, CDR2 SYGVNS. This CDR3 contains 14 residues. The V and J ends lost 3 bases and 2 bases respectively, with 8 bases between them. The CDR3: CASSDSAAGNTIYF. The CDR3 coding sequence is TGTGCCAGCAGTGATTCAGCTGCTGGAAACACCATATATTTT.

The J gene is TRBJ2-7, the V gene TRBV7-2, with TRBD2 matching over 8 bases. Looked up from germline, CDR1 is SGHTA and CDR2 is FQGNSA. Trimming removed 8 bases from V and 3 bases from J; junction bases left unmatched: 9. The CDR3 loop spans 14 amino acids. In DNA, the CDR3 is TGTGCCAGCGCAAGCGGGGGCCCGATCTACGAGCAGTACTTC. Amino acid sequence: CASASGGPIYEQYF.

The V gene is TRBV5-3, the J gene TRBJ1-1, with TRBD1 as a possible D gene (5 bases). TRBV5-3 is placed among ORFs of uncertain function. The CDR3 spans 15 residues. V shed 7 bases and J shed 0 bases, with 16 bases lying between them. This chain's CDR3 is CARLGRTPMNTEAFF. The CDR3 DNA reads as TGTGCCAGACTCGGTCGGACACCTATGAACACTGAAGCTTTCTTT.

Remarks on this clone: One end of the junction does not line up with germline, which may come from a read error. Different DNA sequences within this sample yield the same CDR3. The J gene is TRBJ1-1, the V gene TRBV12-3 or TRBV12-4; D is ambiguous. The CDR3 sequence is 12 residues long. CDR3 amino acids: CASSIGVTEAFF. The CDR3 nucleotides are TGTGCCAGCAGCATCGGGGTCACTGAAGCCTTCTTT.

This chain connects TRBV27 to TRBJ1-2; no definite D call. V lost 2 bases and J 6 bases, leaving 10 bases between the germline ends. The germline CDR1 and CDR2 sequences are MNHEY and SMNVEV (reference sequence). The CDR3 sequence is 13 residues long. The CDR3 reads CASSLKGRNGYTF. Written as DNA, the CDR3 is TGTGCCAGCAGTTTAAAAGGGAGAAATGGCTACACCTTC.

This clone was detected once. The J gene is TRBJ2-3, the V gene TRBV6-2 or TRBV6-3; TRBD2 matches at 9 bases. The J segment lost 2 bases and the V segment lost 5 bases, leaving 8 bases of the junction unmatched. The CDR3 runs 16 residues. The germline gives CDR1 MNHEY, CDR2 SVGEGT. Here the CDR3 reads CASSPLGGGATDTQYF. The CDR3 region has the DNA TGTGCCAGCAGTCCACTAGGCGGGGGGGCCACAGATACGCAGTATTTT.